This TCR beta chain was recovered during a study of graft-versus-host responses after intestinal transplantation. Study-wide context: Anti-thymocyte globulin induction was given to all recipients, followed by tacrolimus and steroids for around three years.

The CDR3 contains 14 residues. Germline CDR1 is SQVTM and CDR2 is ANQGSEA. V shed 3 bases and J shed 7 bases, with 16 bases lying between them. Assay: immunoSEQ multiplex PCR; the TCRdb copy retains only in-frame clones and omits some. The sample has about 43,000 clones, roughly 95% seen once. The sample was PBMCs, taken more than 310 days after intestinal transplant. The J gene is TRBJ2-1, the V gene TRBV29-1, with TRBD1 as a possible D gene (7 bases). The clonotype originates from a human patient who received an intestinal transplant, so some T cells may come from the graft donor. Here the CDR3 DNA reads TGCAGCGTTGATCGGGCAGGGGGGTTGAATGAGCAGTTCTTC. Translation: CSVDRAGGLNEQFF.